This TCR beta chain was found in a study of post-analysis software for immune sequencing data. Findings of the study overall: Comparison of patients with controls showed about 5 TRBV segments more frequent in patients, TRBV5-6, TRBV5-1 and TRBV20-1 among them.

Sequencing libraries made from TCR beta cDNA carried unique molecular identifiers. From the PCR reads, TCRdb called clonotypes with MiXCR, one entry per CDR3 protein. Here the sample spans about 820,000 distinct CDR3 sequences, 53% being singletons. Worth noting for this clonotype: Its target is unknown.

Germline V gene lookup returns CDR1 SNHLY and CDR2 FYNNEI. The CDR3 consists of 13 residues. V dropped 3 bases and J dropped 1 base, with 5 bases sitting between them. The genes are TRBV2 and TRBJ2-3; D not resolved. Sequenced input: blood. The TCR sequence derives from a girl under 18 with multiple sclerosis. The CDR3, as DNA: TGTGCCAGCAGTGACACAGGCACAGATACGCAGTATTTT. It specifies CASSDTGTDTQYF.